This is a list of T cell receptor beta chains from one sample in a study of blood T cell repertoires in COVID-19. Here immunoSEQ multiplex PCR was the method, and the copy in TCRdb shows in-frame clones only, minus some. The sample records about 94,000 clones, approximately 80% being singletons. Sequencing used peripheral blood. Receptors originate from a human donor in a cohort sampled during active COVID-19. The CDR3 runs from the conserved cysteine through the conserved F or W. The D gene is left open where the match is weak. Clone size is shown for a subset of rows, as once, few, many or a class of expanded clone.

j_call,clone_size,v_call,d_call,cdr3_aa,cdr3_nt
TRBJ2-2,.,TRBV7-8,.,CASSIYTTANTGELFF,TGTGCCAGCAGCATCTATACCACGGCGAACACCGGGGAGCTGTTTTTT
TRBJ2-7,once,TRBV2,TRBD1,CASSEGPQGAGYEQYF,TGTGCCAGCAGTGAAGGGCCCCAGGGGGCGGGATACGAGCAGTACTTC
TRBJ1-2,once,TRBV19,TRBD1,CASSMRQGYGYTF,TGTGCCAGTAGTATGAGACAGGGGTATGGCTACACCTTC
TRBJ1-2,.,TRBV18,.,CASSPQRENGYTF,TGTGCCAGCTCACCACAGCGGGAAAATGGCTACACCTTC
TRBJ1-5,.,TRBV7-9,TRBD1,CASSLGQGGQGNQPQHF,TGTGCCAGCAGCTTGGGACAGGGGGGACAAGGCAATCAGCCCCAGCATTTT
TRBJ1-5,.,TRBV28,TRBD1,CASSPLTGDNQPQHF,TGTGCCAGCAGCCCCCTAACAGGGGACAATCAGCCCCAGCATTTT
TRBJ2-7,.,TRBV9,.,CASSVDRLGYEQYF,TGTGCCAGCAGCGTAGACAGGTTAGGTTACGAGCAGTACTTC
TRBJ2-3,.,TRBV18,.,CASSPPTGRTDTQYF,TGTGCCAGCTCACCACCTACAGGACGCACAGATACGCAGTATTTT
TRBJ1-1,.,TRBV19,TRBD1,CASSDPGQGLRAEAFF,TGTGCCAGTAGTGATCCGGGACAGGGGCTGCGGGCTGAAGCTTTCTTT
TRBJ1-6,.,TRBV11-3,.,CASSLGGRNNSPLHF,TGTGCCAGCAGCTTAGGGGGCAGGAATAATTCACCCCTCCACTTT
TRBJ1-6,.,TRBV5-4,TRBD1,CASSFSPQGSSPLHF,TGTGCCAGCAGCTTTTCCCCACAGGGGAGTTCACCCCTCCACTTT
TRBJ2-7,.,TRBV6-5,.,CASSYSSAGTYEQYF,TGTGCCAGCAGTTACTCCTCAGCAGGAACCTACGAGCAGTACTTC
TRBJ2-7,once,TRBV10-3,TRBD1,CAISDPQGAEQYF,TGTGCCATCAGTGACCCTCAGGGGGCCGAGCAGTACTTC
TRBJ2-7,.,TRBV5-1,TRBD2,CASSIGILGLAGAYEQYF,TGCGCCAGCAGCATTGGCATTCTAGGACTAGCGGGAGCATACGAGCAGTACTTC
TRBJ1-2,.,TRBV28,TRBD1,CASRSGTAYGYTF,TGTGCCAGCAGATCCGGGACAGCCTATGGCTACACCTTC
TRBJ1-2,.,TRBV7-6,.,CASSPPGGGLGGYTF,TGTGCCAGCAGCCCCCCCGGGGGGGGATTGGGTGGCTACACCTTC
TRBJ1-5,.,TRBV2,.,CASSEALRGQPQHF,TGTGCCAGCAGTGAAGCGCTTCGGGGTCAGCCCCAGCATTTT
TRBJ1-4,few,TRBV7-9,.,CASSPSEGGKLFF,TGTGCCAGCAGCCCTTCCGAGGGCGGAAAACTGTTTTTT
TRBJ2-1,.,TRBV28,TRBD1,CASSQTGTGSNEQFF,TGTGCCAGCAGTCAGACCGGGACAGGGTCCAATGAGCAGTTCTTC
TRBJ2-7,.,TRBV3-1/TRBV3-2,TRBD2,CASSLRGAGGGIEQYF,TGTGCCAGCAGTCTCCGAGGGGCGGGAGGGGGTATAGAGCAGTACTTC
TRBJ2-6,few,TRBV9,TRBD2,CASTRGSSGANVLTF,TGTGCCAGCACCCGCGGGAGCAGCGGGGCCAACGTCCTGACTTTC
TRBJ1-3,.,TRBV10-2,.,CASHLGGPGNTIYF,TGCGCCAGTCACCTTGGAGGGCCTGGAAACACCATATATTTT
TRBJ2-3,.,TRBV2,.,CASMYRLSTDTQYF,TGTGCCAGCATGTACAGGCTAAGCACAGATACGCAGTATTTT
TRBJ2-7,.,TRBV29-1,.,CSVKDRPSYEQYF,TGCAGCGTTAAGGACAGACCCTCCTACGAGCAGTACTTC